The next 4 T cell receptor beta chains were all read from a single sample in a study of early T cells in non-severe SARS-CoV-2 infection. TCRdb reanalysed the 5' RACE reads using MiXCR and keeps one entry per CDR3 protein. The table includes about 64,000 distinct CDR3 sequences, around 11% detected once. The material sequenced was whole blood, taken at baseline. The source of these receptors is an adult who was a healthcare worker with PCR-confirmed SARS-CoV-2 infection or an uninfected control (not recorded which).

This rearrangement joins TRBV3-1 to TRBJ1-3; 7 bases match TRBD1. CDR1 is LGHDT, CDR2 YNNKEL, per germline (reference sequence). Germline trimming cut 2 bases from V and 0 bases from J; bases unmatched to any gene: 4. This CDR3 spans 16 amino acids. CDR3 nucleotides: TGTGCCAGCAGCCAATCTGGGACAGTCTCTGGAAACACCATATATTTT. It specifies CASSQSGTVSGNTIYF.

The rearrangement links TRBV10-2 to TRBJ1-6, with 8 positions matching TRBD1. The germline V gene has CDR1 WSHSY and CDR2 SAAADI. The CDR3 spans 18 residues. V was clipped by 3 bases and J by 0 bases; unmatched bases: 7. The CDR3 reads CASSDRAGGSSYNSPLHF. Here the CDR3 DNA reads TGCGCCAGCAGTGATCGGGCAGGGGGCAGCTCCTATAATTCACCCCTCCACTTT.

This clonotype was observed a few times. The rearrangement joins TRBV3-1 to TRBJ2-3, with 7 bases matching TRBD2. The V gene end was trimmed by 4 bases and the J gene end by 4 bases; junction bases not matched to a gene: 14. The CDR3 has 17 amino acids. Germline V gene data show CDR1 as LGHDT and CDR2 as YNNKEL (reference sequence). The DNA for the CDR3 is TGTGCCAGCAGCCCCCTCCTTTGGCGGGGGAAGGCAGATACGCAGTATTTT. Translated: CASSPLLWRGKADTQYF.

V gene TRBV30 combines with J gene TRBJ2-7, with a possible D match to TRBD2 (5 bases). CDR3 size: 12 residues. With 0 bases removed from V and 4 bases from J, the gap between germline ends came to 7 bases. Germline V gene lookup returns CDR1 GTSNPN and CDR2 SVGIG (reference sequence). The CDR3 loop reads CAWSVGVYEQYF. Here the CDR3 DNA reads TGTGCCTGGAGTGTCGGGGTTTACGAGCAGTACTTC.